This T cell receptor beta chain was recorded in a study of blood T cell repertoires in COVID-19. Study information: Material from acute and convalescent COVID-19 was sourced from the United States, Italy and Spain. PBMCs, B-cell-depleted T cells, or T cells provided the cDNA or gDNA that made up the material.

After removal of 4 bases from V and 2 bases from J, the junction contained 0 bases not matched to a gene. This CDR3 spans 14 amino acids. The germline CDR1 and CDR2 sequences are ENHRY and SYGVKD. In the study's own analysis: Reference gene primer amplification gave estimated nucleated cell counts. The assay was immunoSEQ multiplex PCR, and TCRdb's table has in-frame clones only and misses some. The V and J calls and clone size were taken over from that table, and D and trimming were inferred from the DNA. The data contain about 80,000 clones, approximately 90% of them singletons. The clonotype comes from an older man with active or convalescent COVID-19. J is TRBJ2-5 and V is TRBV10-3, with 11 bases identical to TRBD2. Sequencing was carried out using peripheral blood. The CDR3 sequence is CAISGLAGQETQYF. The CDR3 DNA reads as TGTGCCATCAGTGGACTAGCGGGGCAAGAGACCCAGTACTTC.